One and the same sample provided the 30 T cell receptor beta chains below, sequenced in a study of beta chain features in type 1 diabetes. The sequenced template was cDNA made from the entire isolated RNA. The protocol was immunoSEQ multiplex PCR, while the TCRdb copy is restricted to in-frame clones and leaves out a portion. Of roughly 180,000 clones in the sample, less than 15% were seen once. The sequencing input was central memory CD4+ T cells from blood. The receptor source for this set is a woman under 30 in good health.

This clone was found a few times. The J gene is TRBJ2-3, the V gene TRBV30; 9 bases map to TRBD2. Unmatched junction bases numbered 11, after V lost 3 bases and J lost 7 bases. This CDR3 comprises 15 residues. The germline CDR1 and CDR2 sequences are GTSNPN and SVGIG (reference sequence). In DNA form, the CDR3 reads TGTGCCTGGAGCGGAGCGGGGGGAAAAGTATATACGCAGTATTTT. Encoded protein: CAWSGAGGKVYTQYF.

The CDR3 sequence is CASSGQGAGEAFF. CDR3 nucleotide sequence: TGTGCCAGCAGTGGACAGGGGGCGGGTGAAGCTTTCTTT. The chain combines TRBV2 with TRBJ1-1; 10 nucleotides align to TRBD1. Trimming at V came to 4 bases and at J to 7 bases, leaving 3 bases not matched to a gene. This CDR3 is 13 amino acids long. Germline V CDR1 and CDR2: SNHLY, FYNNEI.

The J gene is TRBJ2-6, the V gene TRBV30; D gene uncertain. The V gene lost 4 bases and the J gene lost 4 bases, with 11 bases spanning the gap. Germline-derived CDR1 and CDR2 are GTSNPN and SVGIG (reference sequence). CDR3 length: 14 amino acids. The CDR3 DNA reads TGTGCCTGGACTCCTACGACAGGGGCCAACGTCCTGACTTTC. This gives the protein CAWTPTTGANVLTF. Drawing the rest from reference TRBV30 and TRBJ2-6, the complete variable domain is SQTIHQWPATLVQPVGSPLSLECTVEGTSNPNLYWYRQAAGRGLQLLFYSVGIGQISSEVPQNLSASRPQDRQFILSSKKLLLSDSGFYLCAWTPTTGANVLTFGAGSRLTVL.

The V and J genes are TRBV28 and TRBJ2-7; D perhaps matches TRBD2 (5 bases). The CDR3 loop spans 14 amino acids. CDR1 and CDR2 from the germline V gene are MDHEN and SYDVKM. V lost 5 bases and J lost 5, with 16 bases in between. The CDR3 DNA sequence: TGTGCCAGCAGTCCCTACCGGGATCAAGACGAGCAGTACTTC. Translating it yields CASSPYRDQDEQYF.

This clone was counted between two and nine times. This rearrangement joins TRBV28 to TRBJ2-3; a weak D match, TRBD1 (6 bases). The CDR3 length is 11 residues. Germline V CDR1 and CDR2: MDHEN, SYDVKM. V dropped 7 bases and J dropped 14 bases, with 16 bases sitting between them. The CDR3 region is CASTQGRSWYF. The CDR3 region has the DNA TGTGCCAGCACACAGGGAAGGAGTTGGTATTTT.

The chain recombines TRBV27 with TRBJ2-7, with TRBD1 identical over 7 bases. Looked up from germline, CDR1 is MNHEY and CDR2 is SMNVEV (reference sequence). This CDR3 has 14 amino acids. The ends lost 6 bases at V and 2 bases at J; junction bases unmatched: 7. CDR3 DNA sequence: TGTGCCAGCAGGATCGACAGGGTCCCCTACGAGCAGTACTTC. This codes for CASRIDRVPYEQYF.

This chain connects TRBV5-1 to TRBJ2-1, with a tentative D call TRBD1 (6 bases). V dropped 2 bases and J dropped 0 bases, with 9 bases sitting between them. From germline, CDR1 is SGHRS and CDR2 YFSETQ. There are 15 residues in the CDR3. CDR3 loop: CASSFLQGSYNEQFF. The CDR3 DNA is TGCGCCAGCAGCTTCCTACAGGGCTCCTACAATGAGCAGTTCTTC.

This clone turned up a few times. The chain uses TRBV30 and TRBJ2-5, with 9 bases that match TRBD1. The J call may be mistaken, given a closer DNA end match to TRBJ2-7. The V gene's germline CDR1 is GTSNPN and CDR2 SVGIG (reference sequence). The CDR3 runs to 14 residues. CDR3 amino acids: CACTWDRVILEQYF. The CDR3 region has the DNA TGTGCCTGTACATGGGACAGGGTAATCCTCGAGCAGTACTTC.

This clone was found a few times. This chain uses TRBV16 with TRBJ2-1, with a weak D call TRBD2 (6 bases). Germline V gene data show CDR1 as KGHSY and CDR2 as FQNENV. The CDR3 is made up of 17 amino acids. V lost 0 bases to trimming and J lost 0 bases, with 12 bases between them. CDR3: CASSQSGRGNSYNEQFF. The CDR3 DNA reads as TGTGCCAGCAGCCAATCGGGGCGGGGAAACTCCTACAATGAGCAGTTCTTC.

The chain combines TRBV7-9 with TRBJ2-5, with D perhaps TRBD2 (6 bases). Germline V gene sequence: CDR1 SEHNR, CDR2 FQNEAQ (reference sequence). V lost 3 bases and J 5 bases, leaving 13 bases between the germline ends. The CDR3 has 14 amino acids. The DNA for the CDR3 is TGTGCCAGCAGCTTTGGCGCACGGGGGGAGACCCAGTACTTC. It yields the protein CASSFGARGETQYF.

There are a few counts of this clone. V gene TRBV20-1 combines with J gene TRBJ1-1; D possibly corresponds to TRBD1 (5 bases). With 3 bases removed from V and 8 bases from J, the gap between germline ends came to 10 bases. The CDR3 consists of 11 residues. CDR1 and CDR2 (germline): DFQATT, SNEGSKA (reference sequence). CDR3 DNA sequence: TGCAGTGCTAGGAACGACAGAGAAGCTTTCTTT. This translates into CSARNDREAFF.

This clone was counted many times. The gene calls are TRBV2 and TRBJ2-7, with D maybe TRBD1 (5 bases). The CDR3 sequence is 14 residues long. Germline V gene lookup returns CDR1 SNHLY and CDR2 FYNNEI. The V end lost 6 bases, the J end lost 4 bases, and 16 bases lay between the germline ends. This CDR3 reads CASRLSGNSYEQYF. CDR3 DNA: TGTGCCAGCAGATTATCAGGGAATTCGTACGAGCAGTACTTC.

The chain couples TRBV4-3 to TRBJ2-6; the D is unclear. The CDR3 runs to 19 residues. The V and J ends lost 0 bases and 0 bases respectively, with 15 bases between them. Germline loops: CDR1 LGHNA, CDR2 YSLEER. The CDR3 spells CASSQEEPRRISGANVLTF. In DNA form, the CDR3 reads TGCGCCAGCAGCCAAGAGGAACCGCGGCGAATCTCTGGGGCCAACGTCCTGACTTTC.

In this sample, this clone turned up a few times. The gene calls are TRBV7-3 and TRBJ2-5, with 9 bases fitting TRBD1. The germline CDR1 and CDR2 sequences are SGHTA and FQGTGA. The CDR3 is 16 residues long. V lost 3 bases, J lost 5 bases, and 10 bases stayed unmatched. The CDR3 loop reads CASSFAGQGRGETQYF. The CDR3 coding sequence is TGTGCCAGCAGCTTCGCGGGACAGGGACGAGGGGAGACCCAGTACTTC.

V gene TRBV27 combines with J gene TRBJ2-5, with TRBD2 as a possible D gene (5 bases). V lost 3 bases and J lost 2, with 7 bases in between. The germline V gene has CDR1 MNHEY and CDR2 SMNVEV (reference sequence). This CDR3 spans 13 amino acids. The DNA of the CDR3 is TGTGCCAGCAGTTTGAGGGTGCAAGAGACCCAGTACTTC. Amino acid sequence: CASSLRVQETQYF.

The chain is built from TRBV9 and TRBJ2-5, with a possible D match to TRBD1 (6 bases). With 0 bases removed from V and 4 bases from J, the gap between germline ends came to 13 bases. The CDR3 spans 15 residues. Germline CDR1 is SGDLS and CDR2 is YYNGEE. The CDR3 region has the DNA TGTGCCAGCAGCGTAGGAGGGGGTATCAGAGAGACCCAGTACTTC. Translated, it gives CASSVGGGIRETQYF.

The rearrangement joins TRBV5-1 to TRBJ2-7, with TRBD2 identical over 8 bases. CDR1 is SGHRS, CDR2 YFSETQ, per germline. V trimming: 2 bases; J trimming: 2 bases; junction bases outside the gene matches: 6. The CDR3 is made up of 15 amino acids. CDR3 bases: TGCGCCAGCAGCTTACCCCCGGGAGGGACCTACGAGCAGTACTTC. Its translation: CASSLPPGGTYEQYF.

Only a few counts were recorded for this clone. In nucleotides, the CDR3 is TGCGCCAGCAGCTCCTCAGACAGGCTCTATGGCTACACCTTC. Translating gives CASSSSDRLYGYTF. J is TRBJ1-2 and V is TRBV5-1, with a possible D match to TRBD1 (6 bases). The CDR3 has 14 amino acids. The germline V and J ends were trimmed by 3 bases and 4 bases, with 13 bases remaining between them. CDR1 and CDR2 (germline): SGHRS, YFSETQ.

The chain has TRBV19 and TRBJ2-7; D may be TRBD2 (5 bases). The germline gives CDR1 LNHDA, CDR2 SQIVND (reference sequence). The CDR3 extends over 15 amino acids. V lost 4 bases and J 0 bases, leaving 13 bases between the germline ends. The CDR3 DNA reads as TGTGCCAGTAGTAACATCGGGGAGAGCTCCTACGAGCAGTACTTC. It translates to CASSNIGESSYEQYF.

This rearrangement joins TRBV28 to TRBJ1-5; D call uncertain. This CDR3 is built from 16 residues. Between the trimmed V and J ends, which lost 4 bases and 1 base, there was a span of 14 bases. Germline assignment: CDR1 MDHEN and CDR2 SYDVKM. The CDR3 region has the DNA TGTGCCAGCAGTTCCTCTCCCCGAGGGAGCAATCAGCCCCAGCATTTT. Translation: CASSSSPRGSNQPQHF.

This chain uses TRBV2 with TRBJ2-1, with TRBD2 matching over 12 bases. Trimming at V came to 7 bases and at J to 4 bases, leaving 2 bases not matched to a gene. There are 14 residues in the CDR3. In germline, CDR1 is SNHLY, CDR2 FYNNEI. The CDR3 protein is CASILAGGYNEQFF. The CDR3, as DNA: TGTGCCAGCATCCTAGCGGGAGGGTACAATGAGCAGTTCTTC.

V usage is TRBV4-2 and J usage is TRBJ1-2; no clear D. Germline V gives CDR1 LGHNA, CDR2 YNFKEQ. This CDR3 spans 11 amino acids. V was shortened by 0 bases and J by 9 bases, with 5 bases between the two germline ends. Here the CDR3 reads CASSQEDSYTF. As DNA, the CDR3 is TGTGCCAGCAGCCAAGAAGACAGCTACACCTTC.

This clone was seen repeatedly, ten times or more. The rearrangement links TRBV9 to TRBJ1-2; 8 nucleotides agree with TRBD1. The CDR3 contains 14 residues. CDR1 is SGDLS and CDR2 is YYNGEE in the germline V gene. V trimming: 4 bases; J trimming: 8 bases; junction bases outside the gene matches: 10. Here the CDR3 reads CASSPRTGPNGYTF. The CDR3 DNA reads TGTGCCAGCAGCCCGAGGACAGGGCCGAACGGCTACACCTTC. Full variable domain (outside the CDR3, taken from reference TRBV9 and TRBJ1-2): DSGVTQTPKHLITATGQRVTLRCSPRSGDLSVYWYQQSLDQGLQFLIQYYNGEERAKGNILERFSAQQFPDLHSELNLSSLELGDSALYFCASSPRTGPNGYTFGSGTRLTVV.

This clone appeared a few times. The genes are TRBV18 and TRBJ1-5; TRBD1 matches at 9 bases. CDR1 and CDR2 from the germline V gene are KGHSH and LQKENI. The CDR3 covers 16 residues. Germline trimming cut 3 bases from V and 0 bases from J; bases unmatched to any gene: 3. The CDR3 nucleotides are TGTGCCAGCTCACCGGGGGACAGGGCTAGCAATCAGCCCCAGCATTTT. Protein sequence: CASSPGDRASNQPQHF.

This clone has more than one count but fewer than ten. The chain employs TRBV7-2 and TRBJ2-7; 8 bases match TRBD2. CDR1 and CDR2 (germline): SGHTA, FQGNSA. J gave up 12 bases and V 0 bases, and 13 bases lay outside the gene matches. There are 15 residues in the CDR3. The DNA for the CDR3 is TGTGCCAGCAGCTTAGCGCTCGCTAGCGGGCGGGTGGCGTACTTC. It codes for CASSLALASGRVAYF.

The chain joins TRBV29-1 to TRBJ1-2; a weak D match, TRBD1 (6 bases). Germline loops: CDR1 SQVTM, CDR2 ANQGSEA. This CDR3 is built from 13 residues. Trimming removed 8 bases at V and 4 bases at J, with 17 bases between. CDR3 nucleotide sequence: TGCAGCACCTTAGGGACAAACCGCTATGGCTACACCTTC. Encoded protein: CSTLGTNRYGYTF.

J is TRBJ2-5 and V is TRBV5-1; D remains unclear. There are 15 residues in the CDR3. V was cut by 5 bases and J by 5 bases, with 19 bases left in between. CDR1 SGHRS and CDR2 YFSETQ come from the germline V gene. The DNA for the CDR3 is TGCGCCAGCAGTCTGGGCAACCCAGATGGGGAGACCCAGTACTTC. Translating it yields CASSLGNPDGETQYF.

This clone was picked up a small number of times. The rearrangement links TRBV30 to TRBJ1-2; 8 nucleotides align to TRBD1. The CDR3 totals 14 residues. CDR1 is GTSNPN, CDR2 SVGIG, per germline (reference sequence). V was clipped by 0 bases and J by 6 bases; unmatched bases: 6. The CDR3 coding sequence is TGTGCCTGGAGTGTACACTCAGGGGGCGATGGCTACACCTTC. It codes for CAWSVHSGGDGYTF.

The J gene is TRBJ2-1, the V gene TRBV7-9; D gene uncertain. The CDR3 spans 13 residues. The germline V gene has CDR1 SEHNR and CDR2 FQNEAQ (reference sequence). Between the trimmed V and J ends, which lost 1 base and 4 bases, there was a span of 5 bases. Written as DNA, the CDR3 is TGTGCCAGCAGCTTAGGCCTATACAATGAGCAGTTCTTC. Its protein product is CASSLGLYNEQFF.

This clone has only a few counts. The V and J genes are TRBV6-4 and TRBJ2-1; TRBD1 matches 9 bases. CDR1 MRHNA and CDR2 SNTAGT come from the germline V gene. V was pared by 6 bases and J by 6 bases, with 6 bases of the junction left unmatched. The CDR3 is 14 amino acids. This CDR3 is CASSDNRGRNEQFF. The DNA for the CDR3 is TGTGCCAGCAGCGATAACAGGGGGCGCAATGAGCAGTTCTTC.